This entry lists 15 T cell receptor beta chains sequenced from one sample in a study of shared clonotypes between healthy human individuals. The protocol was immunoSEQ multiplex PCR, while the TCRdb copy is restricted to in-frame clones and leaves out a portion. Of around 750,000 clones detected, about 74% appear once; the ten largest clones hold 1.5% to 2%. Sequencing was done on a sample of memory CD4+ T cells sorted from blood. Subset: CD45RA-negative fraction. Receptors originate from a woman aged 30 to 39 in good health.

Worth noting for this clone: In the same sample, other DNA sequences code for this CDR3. The CDR3 is CASSLVGSSYEQYF. In DNA, the CDR3 is TGTGCCAGCAGCTTGGTGGGCAGCTCCTACGAGCAGTACTTC. The rearrangement links TRBV5-5 to TRBJ2-7, with unresolved D. CDR3 length: 14 amino acids. V was pared by 0 bases and J by 0 bases, with 7 bases between. Per germline, CDR1 SGHKS and CDR2 YYEKEE (reference sequence).

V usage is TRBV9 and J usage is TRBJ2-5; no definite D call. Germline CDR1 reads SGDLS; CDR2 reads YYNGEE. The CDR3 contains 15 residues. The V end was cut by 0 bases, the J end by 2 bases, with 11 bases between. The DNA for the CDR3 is TGTGCCAGCAGCGTAGGGACCGCAAGGCAAGAGACCCAGTACTTC. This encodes CASSVGTARQETQYF.

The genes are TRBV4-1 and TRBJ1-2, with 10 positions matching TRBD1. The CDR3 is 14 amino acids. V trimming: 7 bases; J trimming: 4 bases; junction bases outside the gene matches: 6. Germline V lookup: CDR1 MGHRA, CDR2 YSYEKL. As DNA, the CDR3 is TGCGCCAGCAATCGACAGGGGGCGGGCTATGGCTACACCTTC. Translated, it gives CASNRQGAGYGYTF.

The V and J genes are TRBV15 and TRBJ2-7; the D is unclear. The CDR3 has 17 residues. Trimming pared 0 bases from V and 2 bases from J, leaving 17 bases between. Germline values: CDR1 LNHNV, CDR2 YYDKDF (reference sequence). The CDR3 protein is CATSRDIGPLVAYEQYF. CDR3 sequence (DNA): TGTGCCACCAGCAGAGATATTGGGCCGCTTGTTGCCTACGAGCAGTACTTC.

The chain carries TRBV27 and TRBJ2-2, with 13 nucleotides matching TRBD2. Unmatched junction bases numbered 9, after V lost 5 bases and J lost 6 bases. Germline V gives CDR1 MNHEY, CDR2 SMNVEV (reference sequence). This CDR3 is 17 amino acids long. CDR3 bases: TGTGCCAGCAGTCTATACGAACTAGCGGGAGGGCCCGGGGAGCTGTTTTTT. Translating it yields CASSLYELAGGPGELFF.

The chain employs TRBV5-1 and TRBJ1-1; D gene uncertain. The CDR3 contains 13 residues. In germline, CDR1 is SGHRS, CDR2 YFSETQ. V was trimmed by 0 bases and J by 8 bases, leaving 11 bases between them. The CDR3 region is CASSLGGWREAFF. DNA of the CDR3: TGCGCCAGCAGCTTGGGTGGGTGGCGCGAAGCTTTCTTT.

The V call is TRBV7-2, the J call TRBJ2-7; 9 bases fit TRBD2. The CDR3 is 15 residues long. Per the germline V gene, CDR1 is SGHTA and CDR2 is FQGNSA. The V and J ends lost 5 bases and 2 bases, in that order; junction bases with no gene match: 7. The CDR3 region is CASSPQAGGPYEQYF. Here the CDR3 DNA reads TGTGCCAGCAGCCCCCAAGCGGGAGGTCCCTACGAGCAGTACTTC.

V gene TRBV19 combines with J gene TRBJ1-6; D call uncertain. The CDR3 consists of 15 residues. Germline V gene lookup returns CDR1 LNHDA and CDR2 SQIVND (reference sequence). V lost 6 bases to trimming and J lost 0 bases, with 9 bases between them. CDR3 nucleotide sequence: TGTGCCAGTAGGGCAGCAAGCTCCTATAATTCACCCCTCCACTTT. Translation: CASRAASSYNSPLHF.

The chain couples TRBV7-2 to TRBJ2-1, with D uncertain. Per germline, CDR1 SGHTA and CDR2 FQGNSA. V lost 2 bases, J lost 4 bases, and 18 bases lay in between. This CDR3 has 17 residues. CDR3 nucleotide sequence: TGTGCCAGCAGCTTATTAGGGTGGAGTGTGGTATACAATGAGCAGTTCTTC. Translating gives CASSLLGWSVVYNEQFF.

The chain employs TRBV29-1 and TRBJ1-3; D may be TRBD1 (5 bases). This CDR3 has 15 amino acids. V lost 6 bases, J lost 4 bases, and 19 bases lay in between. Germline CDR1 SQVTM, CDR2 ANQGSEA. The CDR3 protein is CSVPSGTTDGNTIYF. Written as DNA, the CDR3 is TGCAGCGTCCCGTCCGGGACGACCGACGGAAACACCATATATTTT.

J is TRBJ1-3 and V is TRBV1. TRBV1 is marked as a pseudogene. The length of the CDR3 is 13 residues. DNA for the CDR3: TGCACCAGCAGTCCAAGATCGGGAAACACCATATATTTT. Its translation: CTSSPRSGNTIYF.

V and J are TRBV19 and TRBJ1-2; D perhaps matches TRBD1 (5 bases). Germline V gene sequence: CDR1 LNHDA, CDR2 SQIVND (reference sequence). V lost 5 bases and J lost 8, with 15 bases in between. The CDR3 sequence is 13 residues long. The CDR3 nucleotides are TGTGCCAGTAGTCTATCCCGGGGACGCGGCTACACCTTC. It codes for CASSLSRGRGYTF.

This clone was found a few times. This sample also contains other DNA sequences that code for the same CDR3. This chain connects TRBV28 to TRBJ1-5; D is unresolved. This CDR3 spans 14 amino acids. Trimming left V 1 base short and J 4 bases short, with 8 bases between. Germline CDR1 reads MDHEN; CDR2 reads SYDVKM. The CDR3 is CASSLSSLNQPQHF. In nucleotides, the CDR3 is TGTGCCAGCAGTTTATCTTCTCTTAATCAGCCCCAGCATTTT.

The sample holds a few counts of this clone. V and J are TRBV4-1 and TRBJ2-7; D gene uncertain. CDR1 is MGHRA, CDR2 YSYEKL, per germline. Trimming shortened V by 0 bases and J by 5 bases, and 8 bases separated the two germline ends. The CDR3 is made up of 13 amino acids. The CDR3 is CASSQDWIDEQYF. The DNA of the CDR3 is TGCGCCAGCAGCCAAGATTGGATAGACGAGCAGTACTTC.

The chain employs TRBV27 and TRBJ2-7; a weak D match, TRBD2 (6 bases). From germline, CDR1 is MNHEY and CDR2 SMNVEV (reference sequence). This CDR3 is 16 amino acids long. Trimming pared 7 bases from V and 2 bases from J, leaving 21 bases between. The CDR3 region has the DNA TGTGCCAGCATGTCGCTTAGCGGAACAAAACCCTACGAGCAGTACTTC. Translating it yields CASMSLSGTKPYEQYF.